This entry describes one TCR beta chain. Its antigen is undetermined. This specimen belongs to a study of T cell repertoires in cytomegalovirus infection. Germline V CDR1 and CDR2: DFQATT, SNEGSKA (reference sequence). The CDR3 contains 14 residues. The V gene lost 5 bases and the J gene lost 2 bases, with 16 bases spanning the gap. TCRdb analysed the reads with MiXCR anew, one entry per CDR3 protein. The sample holds some 700,000 distinct CDR3 sequences, roughly 30% seen once. The source is a human donor in good health (CMV status not recorded). Some clones in this sample may be carry-over from other donors' samples. V usage is TRBV20-1 and J usage is TRBJ2-7, with D maybe TRBD2 (7 bases). This sample comprised cultured PBMCs, obtained from culture after CMV antigen stimulation. CDR3 sequence (DNA): TGCAGTGCTCAGGGCGGGGGCGCGACCTACGAGCAGTACTTC. Translating it yields CSAQGGGATYEQYF.